The 21 T cell receptor beta chains listed next were all sequenced from one sample in a study of early T cells in non-severe SARS-CoV-2 infection. From the 5' RACE reads, TCRdb called clonotypes with MiXCR, one entry per CDR3 protein. The sample yields about 77,000 distinct CDR3 sequences, about 16% seen once. The sample comprised whole blood. The source of these receptors is an adult who was a healthcare worker with PCR-confirmed SARS-CoV-2 infection or an uninfected control (not recorded which).

This clonotype appeared many times. The J gene is TRBJ2-5, the V gene TRBV11-2; TRBD1 matches at 8 bases. Germline values: CDR1 SGHAT, CDR2 FQNNGV. Losses at the gene ends were 3 bases for V and 1 base for J; bases not matched to a gene: 1. The CDR3 contains 14 residues. The CDR3 bases are TGTGCCAGCAGCTTCGACAGGGGCCAAGAGACCCAGTACTTC. Translation gives CASSFDRGQETQYF.

The chain joins TRBV11-2 to TRBJ1-1, with D unclear. The CDR3 consists of 13 residues. Trimming took off 5 bases at V and 6 bases at J, with 13 bases between the two ends. Germline values: CDR1 SGHAT, CDR2 FQNNGV. The CDR3 DNA sequence: TGTGCCAGCAGCCATCCGGGGTTCTCTGAAGCTTTCTTT. Translation: CASSHPGFSEAFF. The complete variable domain, with remaining parts taken from reference TRBV11-2 and TRBJ1-1, reads EAGVAQSPRYKIIEKRQSVAFWCNPISGHATLYWYQQILGQGPKLLIQFQNNGVVDDSQLPKDRFSAERLKGVDSTLKIQPAKLEDSAVYLCASSHPGFSEAFFGQGTRLTVV.

This clonotype was counted only a few times. This chain connects TRBV2 to TRBJ2-2; D perhaps matches TRBD1 (6 bases). Germline-derived CDR1 and CDR2 are SNHLY and FYNNEI. The CDR3 loop spans 14 amino acids. Trimming removed 7 bases from V and 4 bases from J, with 13 bases in between. The DNA of the CDR3 is TGTGCCAGCACCCAGGGGACGGCCACCGGGGAGCTGTTTTTT. This gives the protein CASTQGTATGELFF.

This chain joins TRBV28 and TRBJ2-3; D is unclear. In germline, CDR1 is MDHEN, CDR2 SYDVKM. The CDR3 has 14 amino acids. Trimming left V 7 bases short and J 6 bases short, with 17 bases between. This CDR3 reads CASTPSKAPDTQYF. DNA of the CDR3: TGTGCCAGCACTCCCAGCAAGGCCCCGGATACGCAGTATTTT.

This clonotype was picked up a small number of times. The chain links TRBV13 to TRBJ2-1; TRBD2 is a possible D gene (5 bases). V dropped 4 bases and J dropped 8 bases, with 9 bases sitting between them. The CDR3 has 12 residues. The V gene's germline CDR1 is PRHDT and CDR2 FYEKMQ (reference sequence). The CDR3 DNA sequence: TGTGCCAGCAGCTGGCCGAGGGATGAGCAGTTCTTC. As protein: CASSWPRDEQFF.

DNA of the CDR3: TGTGCCAGCAGCTCTCGACTAGCGGGAGTCGTTGGAAACATTCAGTACTTC. Encoded protein: CASSSRLAGVVGNIQYF. V is TRBV3-1 and J is TRBJ2-4; 12 nucleotides line up with TRBD2. The CDR3 extends over 17 amino acids. Per the germline V gene, CDR1 is LGHDT and CDR2 is YNNKEL (reference sequence). J gave up 6 bases and V 5 bases, and 11 bases lay outside the gene matches.

This clonotype was recorded only once. The chain couples TRBV12-3 or TRBV12-4 to TRBJ1-6; 9 positions agree with TRBD1. After removal of 1 base from V and 7 bases from J, the junction contained 8 bases not matched to a gene. The CDR3 totals 17 residues. The CDR3 reads CASSLVHRTGDNSPLHF. DNA of the CDR3: TGTGCCAGCAGTTTAGTCCACCGGACAGGGGACAATTCACCCCTCCACTTT.

The CDR3 coding sequence is TGTGCCAGCAGTTTACTGGCCCCGAGCACAGATACGCAGTATTTT. Its translation is CASSLLAPSTDTQYF. This sequence joins TRBV28 and TRBJ2-3; D uncertain. Trimming shortened V by 2 bases and J by 0 bases, and 9 bases separated the two germline ends. Germline CDR1 and CDR2: MDHEN and SYDVKM. The CDR3 is 15 amino acids.

This chain joins TRBV19 and TRBJ2-1; TRBD2 matches at 7 bases. Per the germline V gene, CDR1 is LNHDA and CDR2 is SQIVND (reference sequence). This CDR3 spans 18 amino acids. Trimming removed 1 base from V and 5 bases from J; junction bases left unmatched: 14. The CDR3 here is CASSIVALGGGLDNEQFF. CDR3 DNA: TGTGCCAGTAGTATAGTAGCGCTGGGGGGAGGGCTAGACAATGAGCAGTTCTTC.

The V and J genes are TRBV5-5 and TRBJ2-1, with D perhaps matching TRBD2 (7 bases). Germline-derived CDR1 and CDR2 are SGHKS and YYEKEE (reference sequence). V was shortened by 2 bases and J by 7 bases, with 13 bases between the two germline ends. The CDR3 sequence is 14 residues long. The CDR3: CASSFRGGMNEQFF. CDR3 DNA: TGTGCCAGCAGCTTCCGCGGGGGCATGAATGAGCAGTTCTTC.

The sample holds many counts of this clonotype. V is TRBV29-1 and J is TRBJ2-2; tentative D call: TRBD2 (6 bases). The germline gives CDR1 SQVTM, CDR2 ANQGSEA. The CDR3 has 13 amino acids. V shed 5 bases and J shed 6 bases, with 13 bases lying between them. The CDR3 loop is CSVLQAGAGELFF. For the CDR3, the DNA is TGCAGCGTTCTTCAAGCGGGTGCCGGGGAGCTGTTTTTT.

The V and J genes are TRBV12-3 or TRBV12-4 and TRBJ2-1, with D tentatively TRBD2 (5 bases). Deletions cut 3 bases from V and 9 bases from J, with 12 bases between. The CDR3 runs to 13 residues. The CDR3 spells CASSFWRQSEQFF. In DNA form, the CDR3 reads TGTGCCAGCAGTTTTTGGAGGCAGAGTGAGCAGTTCTTC.

This clonotype came up a few times. V usage is TRBV7-3 and J usage is TRBJ2-5; D remains unclear. Trimming pared 1 base from V and 1 base from J, leaving 4 bases between. Germline CDR1 reads SGHTA; CDR2 reads FQGTGA. This CDR3 has 13 residues. The CDR3 is CASSLSGQETQYF. The DNA of the CDR3 is TGTGCCAGCAGCTTAAGCGGCCAAGAGACCCAGTACTTC.

The chain joins TRBV28 to TRBJ1-2; perhaps TRBD1 as D (5 bases). The germline CDR1 and CDR2 sequences are MDHEN and SYDVKM. The CDR3 has 13 residues. The V end was cut by 8 bases, the J end by 7 bases, with 17 bases between. The CDR3 is CASRSPPGTGYTF. In DNA, the CDR3 is TGTGCCAGCCGTTCCCCCCCAGGGACTGGCTACACCTTC.

The table lists this clonotype with many counts. The genes are TRBV19 and TRBJ2-1; 13 bases map to TRBD2. The CDR3 totals 17 residues. Germline V lookup: CDR1 LNHDA, CDR2 SQIVND (reference sequence). V lost 7 bases and J lost 0; bases outside the gene matches: 6. DNA of the CDR3: TGTGCCAGTACTTGGAGGACTAGCGGGAGCTCCTACAATGAGCAGTTCTTC. Its translation: CASTWRTSGSSYNEQFF.

The CDR3 protein is CASSPLETTDTQYF. The CDR3 nucleotides read TGTGCCAGCTCACCACTAGAGACCACAGATACGCAGTATTTT. The chain carries TRBV18 and TRBJ2-3; D is undetermined. CDR3 length: 14 residues. CDR1 is KGHSH, CDR2 LQKENI, per germline. With 1 base removed from V and 2 bases from J, the gap between germline ends came to 7 bases.

This clonotype was counted once. The chain has TRBV5-5 and TRBJ2-4; no firm D call. Germline assignment: CDR1 SGHKS and CDR2 YYEKEE (reference sequence). Deletions cut 0 bases from V and 10 bases from J, with 8 bases between. The length of the CDR3 is 12 residues. The CDR3 DNA reads as TGTGCCAGCAGCTTGGAAGGTCCAATTCAGTACTTC. The encoded protein is CASSLEGPIQYF.

For the CDR3, the DNA is TGTGCCAGCTCACCCCAGAACTATGGCTACACCTTC. Protein: CASSPQNYGYTF. The V call is TRBV18, the J call TRBJ1-2; D not resolved. V dropped 3 bases and J dropped 2 bases, with 4 bases sitting between them. The CDR3 spans 12 residues. From germline, CDR1 is KGHSH and CDR2 LQKENI.

In this sample, this clonotype turned up a few times. The chain recombines TRBV18 with TRBJ2-1; 7 bases match TRBD1. Unmatched junction bases numbered 5, after V lost 2 bases and J lost 7 bases. This CDR3 is built from 14 residues. CDR1 and CDR2 (germline): KGHSH, LQKENI. The CDR3 DNA follows: TGTGCCAGCTCACCAGACAGGGAAAAAAATGAGCAGTTCTTC. It is translated as CASSPDREKNEQFF.

This clonotype was observed a few times. This rearrangement joins TRBV29-1 to TRBJ2-7; no definite D call. The CDR3 covers 13 residues. The germline gives CDR1 SQVTM, CDR2 ANQGSEA. The V end was cut by 0 bases, the J end by 3 bases, with 9 bases between. CDR3 residues: CSVEDADRYEQYF. The CDR3 DNA follows: TGCAGCGTTGAAGATGCGGACCGCTACGAGCAGTACTTC.

The J gene is TRBJ1-1, the V gene TRBV9; D ambiguous. Trimming took off 0 bases at V and 4 bases at J, with 16 bases between the two ends. The CDR3 is 16 amino acids. CDR1 is SGDLS, CDR2 YYNGEE, per germline. CDR3 nucleotide sequence: TGTGCCAGCAGCGTAGGGACGTCTCATCTCGGCACTGAAGCTTTCTTT. This encodes CASSVGTSHLGTEAFF.